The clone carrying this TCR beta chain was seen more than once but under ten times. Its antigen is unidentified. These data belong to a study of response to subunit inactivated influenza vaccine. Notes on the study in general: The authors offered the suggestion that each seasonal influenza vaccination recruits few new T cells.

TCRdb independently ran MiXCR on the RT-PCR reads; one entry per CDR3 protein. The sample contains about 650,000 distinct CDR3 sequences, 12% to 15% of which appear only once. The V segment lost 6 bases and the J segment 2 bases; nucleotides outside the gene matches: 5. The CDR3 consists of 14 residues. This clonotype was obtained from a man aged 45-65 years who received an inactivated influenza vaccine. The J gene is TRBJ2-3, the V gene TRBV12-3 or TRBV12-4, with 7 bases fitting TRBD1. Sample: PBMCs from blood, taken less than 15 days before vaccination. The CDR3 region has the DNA TGTGCCAGCAGGTTGGGACAGCTCACAGATACGCAGTATTTT. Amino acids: CASRLGQLTDTQYF.